This TCR beta chain was documented in a study of T-cell reconstitution after alpha-beta-depleted transplantation in children. Findings and limits, study-wide: Two months or so post-transplant, alpha-beta T cells reportedly derived from several hundred expanded graft clones. Among T cells one year after transplant, newly produced cells accounted for most counts and diversity. After transplant, high TCRbeta diversity at day 60 in some patients arose from surviving recipient T cells and thymic progenitors.

TCRbeta library preparation incorporated unique molecular identifiers. Via MiXCR, TCRdb re-called the PCR reads, giving one row per CDR3 protein. The sample shows 200,000 or so distinct CDR3 sequences, about 6% of them seen only once. This clonotype was seen at least ten times. As yet, its antigen is unknown. This TCR was sampled from a girl under three years old with combined immunodeficiency, due to receive a stem cell transplant. This specimen was PBMCs, taken before TCRalphabeta/CD19-depleted stem cell transplant.

Written as DNA, the CDR3 is TGTGCCAGCAGCTTAGCAGCGGGGGTCTACAATGAGCAGTTCTTC. The encoded protein is CASSLAAGVYNEQFF. The chain links TRBV7-8 to TRBJ2-1, with 8 positions matching TRBD2. The germline CDR1 and CDR2 sequences are SGHVS and FQNEAQ. The trim removed 0 bases at V and 3 bases at J, leaving 1 base unmatched. The CDR3 contains 15 residues. Combining the CDR3 with reference TRBV7-8 and TRBJ2-1 gives the whole variable domain GAGVSQSPRYKVAKRGQDVALRCDPISGHVSLFWYQQALGQGPEFLTYFQNEAQLDKSGLPSDRFFAERPEGSVSTLKIQRTQQEDSAVYLCASSLAAGVYNEQFFGPGTRLTVL.